This T cell receptor beta chain was retrieved from a study of blood T cell repertoires in COVID-19. In the authors' methods: Estimates of nucleated cell counts were drawn from the amplification of reference gene primers. The method was immunoSEQ multiplex PCR; TCRdb's version includes in-frame clones alone and lacks a portion of them. That table furnishes V, J and clone size, whereas the DNA furnished D and trimming. The table includes roughly 140,000 clones, around 84% detected once. The specimen was peripheral blood. The sequence was collected from a woman aged 45-60 years in a cohort sampled during active or convalescent COVID-19.

This chain's CDR3 is CASSLVIGQGPYNEQFF. CDR3 DNA sequence: TGTGCCAGCAGCTTAGTAATCGGCCAGGGCCCGTACAATGAGCAGTTCTTC. The gene calls are TRBV11-2 and TRBJ2-1; D perhaps matches TRBD1 (5 bases). Deletions cut 1 base from V and 4 bases from J, with 17 bases between. The CDR3 extends over 17 amino acids. Germline values: CDR1 SGHAT, CDR2 FQNNGV.